This T cell receptor beta chain is drawn from a study of chemoradiotherapy in HPV16-positive cancers. Study-wide points: In HPV16-positive patients, HPV-responsive T-cell expansion tracked better recurrence-free survival.

As to this clone: Its specificity is unknown.

The CDR3 extends over 13 amino acids. Germline assignment: CDR1 SNHLY and CDR2 FYNNEI. Trimming took 6 bases from V and 1 from J, leaving 9 bases between them. Measured with immunoSEQ multiplex PCR; TCRdb has only the in-frame clones, and not every one. The sample contains 10,000 to 15,000 clones, more than 50% of which appear only once. This material was obtained from a patient who underwent chemoradiotherapy. This chain links TRBV2 with TRBJ2-5, with D hard to call. This TCR was recovered from a human donor with HPV-associated anogenital cancer. The CDR3 DNA reads as TGTGCCAGCAGGCTAGTGGGCCAAGAGACCCAGTACTTC. This gives the protein CASRLVGQETQYF.